What follows describes a single TCR beta chain. The target antigen is unknown. This sample is drawn from a study of T cells in localized non-small cell lung cancer. Study results and caveats: Patients showing higher blood T cell density tended to see longer overall survival.

Sequenced by immunoSEQ multiplex PCR; TCRdb stores in-frame clones only, minus some. This sample has some 56,000 clones, with about nine tenths found just once. The CDR3 runs to 15 residues. Looked up from germline, CDR1 is SGHVS and CDR2 is FNYEAQ. The V segment lost 6 bases and the J segment 8 bases; nucleotides outside the gene matches: 11. This sequence was found in a woman between 35 and 75 years old with stage I lung adenocarcinoma. The chain carries TRBV7-6 and TRBJ2-1; the match to TRBD1 covers 9 bases. The sample in question was peripheral blood, obtained before any cancer treatment. The CDR3 protein is CASSSTGTGWDEQFF. CDR3 nucleotides: TGTGCCAGCAGTTCGACCGGGACAGGGTGGGATGAGCAGTTCTTC.